This T cell receptor (beta chain) is drawn from a study (dated by TCRdb to between 2015 and 2016). At the level of the whole study: The study tested whether tumor-infiltrating Tregs in breast cancer are recruited from blood Tregs or converted in situ from other CD4+ T cell subsets.

The paper's findings and limits, for the study overall: In terms of TCR gene usage, tumor memory CD4+ T cells clustered together with blood and lymph node memory CD4+ cells, as well as with lymph node naive CD4+ cells. Tumor-infiltrating Treg TCR alpha and beta sequences overlapped most with tumor naive CD4+ T cells, then with blood naive CD4+ T cells. The larger-cohort validation was restricted to a single TCR beta V-J rearrangement rather than whole repertoires.

Cells that were CD4+CD25+CD127-/low were isolated as Tregs. Tregs, naive and memory CD4+ T cells from tumor, blood and ipsilateral draining lymph nodes of five breast cancer patients underwent full-length TCR alpha and beta sequencing. Tumor tissue and lymph nodes obtained from ipsilateral axillary dissection were perfused with PBS, minced and then digested with collagenase I and hyaluronidase. FACS confirmed that the sorted cell populations were more than 90% pure. CDR1 and CDR2 were assigned from the germline V gene as SGHRS and YFSETQ. Reading from cysteine to phenylalanine, the CDR3 counts 16 amino acids. CDR3 DNA only is kept here, 48 bases in frame from base 1. V is cut back by 3 bases and J by 4 bases, with 10 bases in the junction unmatched. This clonotype has more than one count but fewer than ten. Its antigen is not yet known. One base away there is no much larger clone; base qualities are not given.

Full-length TCR variable regions were amplified by 5' RACE PCR with constant-region reverse primers, followed by semi-nested PCR with Nested Universal Primer A. The ReliaPrep RNA Cell Miniprep System was used to extract total RNA, which was then reverse transcribed into 5'RACE-ready cDNA with the SMARTer RACE 5'/3' Kit. Multiplex adaptors were used to barcode full-length TCR alpha and beta libraries, and the barcoded libraries were sequenced on an Illumina MiSeq. On the authors' methods: For each of nine subset-tissue groups, sequencing data from the five patients were pooled, and the groups were then compared using unsupervised clustering of TCR gene usage. The Morisita-Horn index, with shared sequences weighted by their contribution to each repertoire, was used to calculate repertoire similarity. The public reads were run again by TCRdb, first through fastp at Q25 and then through MiXCR, and only productive beta chains were kept. Identical CDR3 protein sequences are pooled into one entry, listed with their most common genes and DNA. The V and J calls were determined by TCRdb, not by the authors. In all, the sample holds around 50,000 distinct CDR3 sequences, and about 25% of those were seen once. Approximately 2.2% of the sample belongs to the ten largest clones.

Sequencing was done on a sample of tumor-infiltrating Tregs sorted from the breast tumor. This TCR came from a female donor with breast cancer. In this chain, TRBV5-1 is recombined with TRBJ2-3; 8 bases in between match TRBD2. The sequence in DNA is TGCGCCAGCAGCTCAGCGGGGGCCCTGGGGGCAGATACGCAGTATTTT. This yields the protein CASSSAGALGADTQYF. With the rest looked up from the reference TRBV5-1 and TRBJ2-3 genes rather than sequenced, the full variable domain is KAGVTQTPRYLIKTRGQQVTLSCSPISGHRSVSWYQQTPGQGLQFLFEYFSETQRNKGNFPGRFSGRQFSNSRSEMNVSTLELGDSALYLCASSSAGALGADTQYFGPGTRLTVL.